Listed here is a single T cell receptor (beta chain). No cognate antigen has been identified for it. No base quality values were provided; no much bigger clone lies one nucleotide off. The same CDR3 arises from other DNA sequences in this sample as well. The data were obtained in a study of T cell responses to AZD1222 COVID-19 vaccine (dated by TCRdb to about 2021). As for the study more broadly: Because spike-specific TCR depth and breadth did not differ between the two schedules, AZD1222 recipients who got a second dose at roughly 4 weeks were pooled with those who got a second dose at roughly 12 weeks. TCR sequencing was performed for roughly 240 trial participants, of whom about 210 were given two doses of AZD1222 and around 26 were given two doses of MenACWY control vaccine. Trial participants were enrolled by age into 18-55, 56-69 and 70-plus year subgroups, with about 150, 28 and 57 TCR-sequenced participants respectively.

General conclusions and limits of the study: Reportedly, close to half of the unique spike-specific TCRs recognized epitopes lying outside the regions that are mutated in the B.1.351 and B.1.1.7 variants. The 56-69-year group was small, and its depth increase did not reach significance, likely because of low power. Conclusions about previously exposed vaccinees were limited because only 5 or 6 AZD1222 recipients were SARS-CoV-2 seropositive at baseline. The whole spike protein was spanned by vaccine-associated CD4 TCRs, and dominant responses were seen in regions 160-218 and 743-854. After two AZD1222 doses, both the breadth and the depth of spike-specific TCRs were significantly higher than at day 0 and than in MenACWY recipients. Participants were mostly white British, with more females than males. The authors suggested clonal diversity may have been underestimated. Because no samples from the day 14 peak response were available, repertoires could be characterized only after the peak T cell response.

The CDR3 regions of human TCRbeta chains were analyzed by immunosequencing. Turning to the authors' computational methods: Repertoire TCRs were checked for matches against a reference library of SARS-CoV-2-specific TCRs that had been generated using the MIRA antigen-specificity platform. Breadth was defined as the fraction of unique TCRs that were SARS-CoV-2-associated. Depth was defined as the fraction of total T cells that were SARS-CoV-2-associated. Using the MIRA data, each spike-specific TCR was mapped to the spike region that the TCR reacts to and placed in a CD4 or CD8 class. Log10-transformed breadth and depth values were compared by one-way ANOVA with Sidak's multiple comparisons tests. In TCRdb, the immuneACCESS table is reduced to in-frame sequences with V and J assigned. These tables do not hold every clone; where another copy was compared, an unresolved V gene accounts for under half, and the others remain unexplained. D and trimming come from the DNA, and the V and J calls and clone size come from that table. Present in this sample are some 150,000 clones, about 89% of which were seen just once. Jointly, the top ten make up 2.5% to 3.5% of the sample.

CDR1 and CDR2, looked up from the germline V gene, are SGHTA and FQGNSA. V is pruned by 5 bases and J by 7 bases, leaving 5 bases of the junction without a gene match. From its cysteine to its phenylalanine, the CDR3 spans 13 amino acids. Kept here is only the CDR3 DNA, which spans 39 bases and is read in frame from base 1. The time point label for this specimen denotes: baseline before first vaccination. The vaccinee samples were drawn from two UK trials, COV001 and COV002, one of which was a single-blind randomized controlled phase 2/3 trial testing AZD1222 (ChAdOx1 nCoV-19) in healthy adults. Trial participant PBMC samples were collected at day 0 and day 28 after the second dose for TCRbeta chain sequencing.

The receptor was derived from an adult in good health. The rearrangement combines TRBV7-2 with TRBJ1-2, with 9 bases aligning to TRBD1. Specimen: peripheral blood, collected on day 0 of AZD1222 vaccination. DNA sequence: TGTGCCAGCAGCCCGGGACAGGGACGTGGCTACACCTTC. Translation gives CASSPGQGRGYTF. Joined to the reference TRBV7-2 and TRBJ1-2 proteins, this CDR3 gives the full variable domain: GAGVSQSPSNKVTEKGKDVELRCDPISGHTALYWYRQSLGQGLEFLIYFQGNSAPDKSGLPSDRFSAERTGGSVSTLTIQRTQQEDSAVYLCASSPGQGRGYTFGSGTRLTVV.